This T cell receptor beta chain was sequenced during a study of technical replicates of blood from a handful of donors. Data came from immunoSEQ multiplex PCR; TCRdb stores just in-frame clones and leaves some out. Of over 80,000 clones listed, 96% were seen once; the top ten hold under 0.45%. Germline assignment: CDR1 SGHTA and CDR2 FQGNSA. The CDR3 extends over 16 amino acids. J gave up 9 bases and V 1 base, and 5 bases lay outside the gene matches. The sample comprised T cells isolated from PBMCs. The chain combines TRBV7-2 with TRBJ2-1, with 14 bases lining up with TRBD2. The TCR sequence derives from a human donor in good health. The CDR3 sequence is CASSLVGLAGESEQFF. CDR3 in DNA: TGTGCCAGCAGCTTAGTGGGACTAGCGGGAGAGTCTGAGCAGTTCTTC.